This is a list of T cell receptor beta chains from one sample in a study of control samples from healthy donors and cancer patients. Produced via immunoSEQ multiplex PCR; TCRdb's table is partial and in-frame only. The sample contains 150,000 to 200,000 clones, over 85% of which appear only once. Material for sequencing was blood. These receptors were collected from a young man in good health. The CDR3 runs from the conserved cysteine through the conserved F or W. A D gene is named only where the DNA matches it firmly. Not every row has a clone size; where given, it reads once, few, many or a size class.

V gene	clone size	D gene	CDR3 length	J gene	CDR3 protein	CDR3 DNA
TRBV3-1/TRBV3-2	-	-	14	TRBJ1-1	CASSQDKGGTEAFF	TGTGCCAGCAGCCAAGATAAGGGGGGGACTGAAGCTTTCTTT
TRBV27	-	-	13	TRBJ2-3	CASSLYGTDTQYF	TGTGCCAGCAGTTTATATGGCACAGATACGCAGTATTTT
TRBV2	-	-	15	TRBJ1-5	CASSPLHGSNQPQHF	TGTGCCAGCAGCCCCCTTCACGGTAGCAATCAGCCCCAGCATTTT
TRBV19	-	TRBD2	15	TRBJ2-1	CASSIGSGGDNEQFF	TGTGCCAGTAGTATAGGCAGCGGGGGGGACAATGAGCAGTTCTTC
TRBV15	-	-	12	TRBJ2-1	CATSRDLNEQFF	TGTGCCACCAGCAGAGATCTGAATGAGCAGTTCTTC
TRBV10-3	-	TRBD2	20	TRBJ2-1	CAISSPGTSGRRGGNNEQFF	TGTGCCATCAGTAGCCCCGGGACTAGCGGGAGAAGGGGAGGGAACAATGAGCAGTTCTTC
TRBV4-1	-	-	14	TRBJ2-3	CASSQDHATDTQYF	TGCGCCAGCAGCCAAGACCACGCCACAGATACGCAGTATTTT
TRBV19	-	TRBD1	17	TRBJ1-5	CASSMTRERTGNQPQHF	TGTGCCAGTAGTATGACCAGAGAGCGGACAGGAAATCAGCCCCAGCATTTT
TRBV9	-	TRBD2	16	TRBJ2-1	CASSPRLAGSYNEQFF	TGTGCCAGCAGCCCCCGACTAGCGGGATCCTACAATGAGCAGTTCTTC
TRBV5-6	once	TRBD1	16	TRBJ1-5	CASSLFGTGAEGPQHF	TGTGCCAGCAGCCTGTTTGGGACAGGGGCTGAAGGGCCCCAGCATTTT
TRBV24-1	once	-	14	TRBJ1-1	CATSDSGHRRGAFF	TGTGCCACCAGTGATTCGGGACATCGGCGGGGAGCTTTCTTT
TRBV29-1	-	-	14	TRBJ1-1	CSVEVGRGRTEAFF	TGCAGCGTTGAAGTAGGTAGGGGAAGGACTGAAGCTTTCTTT
TRBV6-6	-	TRBD2	13	TRBJ2-1	CASSYGGVDEQFF	TGTGCCAGCAGTTATGGGGGGGTCGATGAGCAGTTCTTC
TRBV6-5	-	-	13	TRBJ2-2	CASILPHTGELFF	TGTGCCAGCATACTGCCCCACACCGGGGAGCTGTTTTTT
TRBV7-9	-	-	17	TRBJ1-4	CASSLMRVLATNEKLFF	TGTGCCAGCAGCTTAATGCGAGTTCTCGCAACTAATGAAAAACTGTTTTTT
TRBV9	-	TRBD1	17	TRBJ1-6	CASSKDRGRSYNSPLHF	TGTGCCAGCAGCAAGGACAGGGGGAGATCCTATAATTCACCCCTCCACTTT
TRBV5-1	-	-	16	TRBJ2-2	CASSPPPASGTGELFF	TGCGCCAGCTCTCCCCCGCCGGCGTCAGGAACCGGGGAGCTGTTTTTT
TRBV6-6	-	-	15	TRBJ1-5	CASSFGGGGNQPQHF	TGTGCCAGCAGTTTCGGGGGAGGAGGCAATCAGCCCCAGCATTTT
TRBV12-3/TRBV12-4	-	TRBD2	13	TRBJ2-7	CASSLSGRDEQYF	TGTGCCAGCAGTTTATCTGGGAGGGACGAGCAGTACTTC
TRBV6-6	-	-	13	TRBJ1-1	CASTLHSLTEAFF	TGTGCCAGCACCCTTCACAGTCTCACCGAAGCTTTCTTT
TRBV7-6	-	-	13	TRBJ2-7	CASSLAGAYEQYF	TGTGCCAGCAGCTTAGCTGGGGCGTACGAGCAGTACTTC
TRBV5-1	-	-	14	TRBJ1-3	CASSPDGSGNTIYF	TGCGCCAGCAGCCCGGACGGATCTGGAAACACCATATATTTT
TRBV5-6	-	-	14	TRBJ1-1	CASSWYSANTEAFF	TGTGCCAGCAGCTGGTACTCAGCTAACACTGAAGCTTTCTTT
TRBV4-1	-	-	15	TRBJ1-1	CASSQEFDGGFGAFF	TGCGCCAGCAGCCAAGAATTCGACGGGGGCTTCGGAGCTTTCTTT
TRBV3-1/TRBV3-2	-	-	11	TRBJ2-7	CASSQSYEQYF	TGTGCCAGCAGCCAATCCTACGAGCAGTACTTC
TRBV12-3/TRBV12-4	-	-	13	TRBJ2-5	CASTPGTTETQYF	TGTGCCAGCACCCCGGGAACTACGGAGACCCAGTACTTC
TRBV10-3	once	-	13	TRBJ2-3	CAILQTSTDTQYF	TGTGCCATCTTGCAAACTAGCACAGATACGCAGTATTTT